This T cell receptor beta chain originates from a study of neurological immune-mediated disorders. cDNA was made by 5'RACE with 10-nucleotide random UMIs. TCRdb re-called the 5' RACE reads with MiXCR, one entry per CDR3 protein. The sample includes approximately 68,000 distinct CDR3 sequences, roughly 4.9% seen only once; the top ten take around 2.2%. This CDR3 comprises 12 residues. The germline V and J ends were trimmed by 1 base and 6 bases, with 9 bases remaining between them. The V gene's germline CDR1 is DFQATT and CDR2 SNEGSKA (reference sequence). This clonotype was detected many times. Specimen: PBMCs. The TCR sequence derives from a woman in her seventies with multiple sclerosis. V is TRBV20-1 and J is TRBJ1-1; the D is unclear. The CDR3: CSARASNPEAFF. Written as DNA, the CDR3 is TGCAGTGCTAGAGCGAGTAACCCTGAAGCTTTCTTT.